What follows describes a single T cell receptor beta chain. Its matching antigen is unknown. These data come from a study of OX40 agonist ivuxolimab in advanced cancers. Overall study: Six ivuxolimab dose levels, 0.01 to 10 mg/kg, were given intravenously every 2 weeks. Those enrolled were approximately 83% male, with a mean age of 60 years and ages from roughly 23 to 80.

Study-level findings and limits: Expanded clones tended on average to be more numerous among CD8+ T cells than CD4+.

The CDR3 totals 14 residues. V lost 5 bases, J lost 5 bases, and 16 bases lay in between. The germline gives CDR1 SGHVS, CDR2 FQNEAQ. Clones were read by immunoSEQ multiplex PCR, and TCRdb kept only the in-frame ones, dropping some. Of 20,000 to 25,000 clones listed, approximately 90% are singletons. The sequences come from CD4+ or CD8+ T cells sorted from blood, collected in a trial of the OX40 agonist ivuxolimab. The sequence was collected from an adult with an advanced solid tumor such as melanoma, head and neck, liver or kidney cancer. The V and J genes are TRBV7-8 and TRBJ2-7; D might be TRBD1 (6 bases). The CDR3 DNA sequence: TGTGCCAGCAGCCACCGGGTCAGGGGCCACGAGCAGTACTTC. Protein product: CASSHRVRGHEQYF.